The 10 T cell receptor beta chains below all came from one sample that was sequenced in a study of blood T cell repertoires in COVID-19 (dated by TCRdb to about 2020). Libraries were built with the immunoSEQ multiplex PCR assay. TCRdb provides this immuneACCESS table in a form limited to in-frame rearrangements. Some clones are lacking; in checked studies, under half of them reflect an unresolved V gene, and why the rest are absent is not known. The sample table shows around 190,000 clones, and approximately 80% are seen once. The leading ten clones occupy around 8.9% of the sample. Sequences were obtained from peripheral blood. These receptors all stem from a woman aged 50 to 65 with active or convalescent COVID-19.

The rearrangement uses TRBV23-1 and TRBJ1-3; TRBD1 is a possible D gene (6 bases). TRBV23-1 is sorted into the ORF group, with uncertain function. The length of the CDR3 is 15 residues. The V gene lost 6 bases and the J gene lost 3 bases, with 15 bases spanning the gap. The CDR3 loop is CASSQRPRGGNTIYF. The CDR3 DNA follows: TGCGCCAGCAGCCAAAGACCCAGGGGTGGAAACACCATATATTTT.

With regard to this clone: The sample holds other DNA sequences that translate to the same CDR3. The genes are TRBV7-2 and TRBJ1-2, with D unresolved. The germline V gene encodes CDR1 SGHTA and CDR2 FQGNSA. Trimming shortened V by 1 base and J by 2 bases, and 5 bases separated the two germline ends. This CDR3 comprises 13 residues. The CDR3 DNA reads as TGTGCCAGCAGCTTAGGCAGAAACTATGGCTACACCTTC. Translating gives CASSLGRNYGYTF.

The rearrangement joins TRBV7-9 to TRBJ2-1; TRBD1 is a possible D gene (7 bases). The CDR3 runs 16 residues. V was trimmed by 3 bases and J by 6 bases, leaving 18 bases between them. CDR1 and CDR2 (germline): SEHNR, FQNEAQ (reference sequence). The CDR3 bases are TGTGCCAGCAGCTTCTCTACAGGGGAAGCGGGCAATGAGCAGTTCTTC. This sequence encodes CASSFSTGEAGNEQFF.

The gene calls are TRBV19 and TRBJ2-3, with 9 bases matching TRBD2. V lost 3 bases and J lost 3; bases outside the gene matches: 7. The CDR3 runs to 16 residues. Germline-derived CDR1 and CDR2 are LNHDA and SQIVND (reference sequence). The CDR3 DNA sequence: TGTGCCAGTAGTATGTTGGCGGGAGGGCCGACAGATACGCAGTATTTT. The encoded protein is CASSMLAGGPTDTQYF. The whole variable domain, filled in from reference TRBV19 and TRBJ2-3, reads DGGITQSPKYLFRKEGQNVTLSCEQNLNHDAMYWYRQDPGQGLRLIYYSQIVNDFQKGDIAEGYSVSREKKESFPLTVTSAQKNPTAFYLCASSMLAGGPTDTQYFGPGTRLTVL.

V and J are TRBV15 and TRBJ1-1, with TRBD1 identical over 9 bases. The V and J ends lost 0 bases and 1 base, in that order; junction bases with no gene match: 9. Looked up from germline, CDR1 is LNHNV and CDR2 is YYDKDF (reference sequence). This CDR3 region has 18 residues. CDR3 residues: CATSRDRGQGLGNTEAFF. The DNA for the CDR3 is TGTGCCACCAGCAGAGATCGGGGACAGGGTTTAGGGAACACTGAAGCTTTCTTT.

The chain recombines TRBV30 with TRBJ1-1; D is uncertain. This CDR3 region has 12 residues. The V gene lost 3 bases and the J gene lost 7 bases, with 12 bases spanning the gap. Germline V gene sequence: CDR1 GTSNPN, CDR2 SVGIG (reference sequence). DNA for the CDR3: TGTGCCTGGAGGGGTCGATGGAGTGAAGCTTTCTTT. Amino acids: CAWRGRWSEAFF.

This clone was found once. V gene TRBV24-1 combines with J gene TRBJ2-3, with D possibly being TRBD2 (6 bases). V gave up 8 bases and J gave up 1 base, with 15 bases separating them. This CDR3 comprises 15 residues. Germline CDR1 is KGHDR and CDR2 is SFDVKD. The CDR3 DNA reads TGTGCCACCACTAGATGGCGGGACCGCACAGATACGCAGTATTTT. Its protein product is CATTRWRDRTDTQYF.

The J gene is TRBJ2-1, the V gene TRBV7-2; 8 bases map to TRBD2. The junction had 5 bases not matched to a gene; V was cut back by 5 bases and J by 2 bases. Germline V lookup: CDR1 SGHTA, CDR2 FQGNSA. There are 15 residues in the CDR3. CDR3 DNA: TGTGCCAGCAGCGAGGTCGGGGGGGCCTACAATGAGCAGTTCTTC. Residues: CASSEVGGAYNEQFF.

The chain employs TRBV10-3 and TRBJ2-7; 7 nucleotides align to TRBD2. The CDR3 loop spans 12 amino acids. The V gene end was trimmed by 0 bases and the J gene end by 13 bases; junction bases not matched to a gene: 6. The V gene's germline CDR1 is ENHRY and CDR2 SYGVKD. In DNA, the CDR3 is TGTGCCATCAGTGAGTCAGGCGGGAGTCGATACTTC. It is translated as CAISESGGSRYF.

This clone was observed a handful of times. The chain carries TRBV5-1 and TRBJ1-2; D may be TRBD1 (5 bases). Germline V gene lookup returns CDR1 SGHRS and CDR2 YFSETQ. V was pared by 3 bases and J by 5 bases, with 11 bases between. The CDR3 has 13 amino acids. The CDR3 sequence: CASSSDSQYGYTF. DNA of the CDR3: TGCGCCAGCAGCTCCGACAGTCAGTATGGCTACACCTTC.